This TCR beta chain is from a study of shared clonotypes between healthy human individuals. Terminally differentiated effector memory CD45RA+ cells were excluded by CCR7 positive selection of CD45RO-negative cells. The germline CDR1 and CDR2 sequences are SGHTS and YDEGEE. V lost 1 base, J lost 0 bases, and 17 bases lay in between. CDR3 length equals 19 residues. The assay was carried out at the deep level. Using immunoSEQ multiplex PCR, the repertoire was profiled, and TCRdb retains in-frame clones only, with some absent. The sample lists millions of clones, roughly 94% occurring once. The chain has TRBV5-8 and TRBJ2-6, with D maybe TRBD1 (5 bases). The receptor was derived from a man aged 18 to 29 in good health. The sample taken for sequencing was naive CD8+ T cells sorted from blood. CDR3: CASSLSPFGAVSGANVLTF. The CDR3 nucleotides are TGTGCCAGCAGCTTGTCACCTTTTGGGGCGGTCTCTGGGGCCAACGTCCTGACTTTC.